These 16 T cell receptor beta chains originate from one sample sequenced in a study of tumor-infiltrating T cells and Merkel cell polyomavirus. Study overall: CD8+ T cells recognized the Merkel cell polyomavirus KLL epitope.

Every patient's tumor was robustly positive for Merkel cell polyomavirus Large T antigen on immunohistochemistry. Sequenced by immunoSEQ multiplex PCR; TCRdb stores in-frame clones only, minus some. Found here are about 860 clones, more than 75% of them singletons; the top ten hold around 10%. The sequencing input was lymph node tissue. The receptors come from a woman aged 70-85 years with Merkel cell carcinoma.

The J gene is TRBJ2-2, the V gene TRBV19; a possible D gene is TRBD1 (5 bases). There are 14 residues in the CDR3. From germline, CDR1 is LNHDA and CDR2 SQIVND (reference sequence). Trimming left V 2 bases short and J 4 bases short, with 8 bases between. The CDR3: CASSITGFTGELFF. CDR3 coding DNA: TGTGCCAGTAGTATAACAGGCTTCACCGGGGAGCTGTTTTTT. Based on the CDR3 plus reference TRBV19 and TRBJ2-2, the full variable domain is DGGITQSPKYLFRKEGQNVTLSCEQNLNHDAMYWYRQDPGQGLRLIYYSQIVNDFQKGDIAEGYSVSREKKESFPLTVTSAQKNPTAFYLCASSITGFTGELFFGEGSRLTVL.

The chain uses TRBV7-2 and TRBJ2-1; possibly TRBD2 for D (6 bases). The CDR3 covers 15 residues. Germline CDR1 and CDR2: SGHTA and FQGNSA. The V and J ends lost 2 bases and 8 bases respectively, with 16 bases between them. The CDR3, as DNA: TGTGCCAGCAGCTTAATGGGGACTGGGGACCATGAGCAGTTCTTC. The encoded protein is CASSLMGTGDHEQFF.

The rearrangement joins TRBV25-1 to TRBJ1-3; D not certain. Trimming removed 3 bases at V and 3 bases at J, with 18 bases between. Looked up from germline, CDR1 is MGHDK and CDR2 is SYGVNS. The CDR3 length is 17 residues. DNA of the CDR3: TGTGCCAGCAGTGACTCCGGACTCCCCGGGCGTGGAAACACCATATATTTT. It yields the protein CASSDSGLPGRGNTIYF.

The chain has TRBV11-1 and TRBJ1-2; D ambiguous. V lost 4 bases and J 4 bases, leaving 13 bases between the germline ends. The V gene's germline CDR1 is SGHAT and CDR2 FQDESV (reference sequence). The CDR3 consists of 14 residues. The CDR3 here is CASSSLTTGYGYTF. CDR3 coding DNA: TGTGCCAGCAGCTCCTTGACGACGGGCTATGGCTACACCTTC.

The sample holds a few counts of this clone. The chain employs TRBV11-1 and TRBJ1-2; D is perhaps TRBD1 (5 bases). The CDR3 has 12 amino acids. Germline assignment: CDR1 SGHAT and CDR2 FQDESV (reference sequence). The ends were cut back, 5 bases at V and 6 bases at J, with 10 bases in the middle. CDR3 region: CASSKEGDGYTF. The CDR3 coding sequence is TGTGCCAGCAGCAAAGAAGGGGATGGCTACACCTTC.

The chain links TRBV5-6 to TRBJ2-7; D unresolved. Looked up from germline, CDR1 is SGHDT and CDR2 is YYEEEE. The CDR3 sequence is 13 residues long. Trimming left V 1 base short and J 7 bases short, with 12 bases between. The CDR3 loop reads CASSLISTEEQYF. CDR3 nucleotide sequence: TGTGCCAGCAGCTTGATTAGTACTGAAGAGCAGTACTTC. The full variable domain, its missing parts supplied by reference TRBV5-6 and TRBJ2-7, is DAGVTQSPTHLIKTRGQQVTLRCSPKSGHDTVSWYQQALGQGPQFIFQYYEEEERQRGNFPDRFSGHQFPNYSSELNVNALLLGDSALYLCASSLISTEEQYFGPGTRLTVT.

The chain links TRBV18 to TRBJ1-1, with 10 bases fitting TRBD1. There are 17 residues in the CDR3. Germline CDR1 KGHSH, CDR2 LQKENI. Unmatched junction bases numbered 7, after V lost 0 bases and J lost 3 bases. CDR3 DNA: TGTGCCAGCTCACCACCGGACAGGGGGGGCCGCGACACTGAAGCTTTCTTT. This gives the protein CASSPPDRGGRDTEAFF. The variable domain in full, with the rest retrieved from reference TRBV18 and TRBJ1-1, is NAGVMQNPRHLVRRRGQEARLRCSPMKGHSHVYWYRQLPEEGLKFMVYLQKENIIDESGMPKERFSAEFPKEGPSILRIQQVVRGDSAAYFCASSPPDRGGRDTEAFFGQGTRLTVV.

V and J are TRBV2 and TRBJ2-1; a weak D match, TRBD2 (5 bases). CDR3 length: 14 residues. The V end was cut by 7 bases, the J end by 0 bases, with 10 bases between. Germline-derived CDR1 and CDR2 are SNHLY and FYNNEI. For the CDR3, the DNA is TGTGCCAGCACGGGCGGACTCTCCTACAATGAGCAGTTCTTC. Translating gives CASTGGLSYNEQFF.

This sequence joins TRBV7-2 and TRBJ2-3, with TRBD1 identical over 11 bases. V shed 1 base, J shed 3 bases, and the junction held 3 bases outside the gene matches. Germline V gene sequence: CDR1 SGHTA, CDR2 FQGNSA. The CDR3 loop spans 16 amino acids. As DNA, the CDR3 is TGTGCCAGCAGCTTAGGTGGACAGGGGGCGACAGATACGCAGTATTTT. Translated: CASSLGGQGATDTQYF.

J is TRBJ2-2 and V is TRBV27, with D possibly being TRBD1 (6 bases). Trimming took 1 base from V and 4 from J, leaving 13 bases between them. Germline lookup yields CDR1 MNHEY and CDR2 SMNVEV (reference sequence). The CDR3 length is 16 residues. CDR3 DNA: TGTGCCAGCAGTTTATGGGACCCAGGGGCCACCGGGGAGCTGTTTTTT. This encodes CASSLWDPGATGELFF.

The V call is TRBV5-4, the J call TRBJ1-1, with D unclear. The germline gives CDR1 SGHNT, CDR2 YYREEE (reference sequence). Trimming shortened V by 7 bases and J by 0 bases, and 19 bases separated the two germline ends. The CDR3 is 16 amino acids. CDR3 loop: CASASGGFTMNTEAFF. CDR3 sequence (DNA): TGTGCCAGCGCGAGTGGAGGATTTACCATGAACACTGAAGCTTTCTTT.

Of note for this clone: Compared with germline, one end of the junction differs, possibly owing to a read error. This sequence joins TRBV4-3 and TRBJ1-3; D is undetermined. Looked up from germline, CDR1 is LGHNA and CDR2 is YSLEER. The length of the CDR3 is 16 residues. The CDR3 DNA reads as TGCGCTAGCAGCCAAGATCTTCAGTTCTCTGGAAACACCATATATTTT. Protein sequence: CASSQDLQFSGNTIYF.

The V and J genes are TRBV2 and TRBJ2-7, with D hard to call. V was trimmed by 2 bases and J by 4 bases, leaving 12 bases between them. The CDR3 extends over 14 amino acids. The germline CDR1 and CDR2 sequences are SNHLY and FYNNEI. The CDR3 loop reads CASSEWARSYEQYF. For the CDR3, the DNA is TGTGCCAGCAGTGAATGGGCCAGGTCTTACGAGCAGTACTTC. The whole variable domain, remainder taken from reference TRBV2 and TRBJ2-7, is EPEVTQTPSHQVTQMGQEVILRCVPISNHLYFYWYRQILGQKVEFLVSFYNNEISEKSEIFDDQFSVERPDGSNFTLKIRSTKLEDSAMYFCASSEWARSYEQYFGPGTRLTVT.

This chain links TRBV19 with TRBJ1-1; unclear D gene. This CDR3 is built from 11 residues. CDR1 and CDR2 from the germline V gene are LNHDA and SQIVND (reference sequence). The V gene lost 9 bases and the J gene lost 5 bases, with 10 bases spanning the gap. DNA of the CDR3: TGTGCCAGCGGTTCTTGGACTGAAGCTTTCTTT. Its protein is CASGSWTEAFF. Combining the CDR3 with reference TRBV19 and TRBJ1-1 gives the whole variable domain DGGITQSPKYLFRKEGQNVTLSCEQNLNHDAMYWYRQDPGQGLRLIYYSQIVNDFQKGDIAEGYSVSREKKESFPLTVTSAQKNPTAFYLCASGSWTEAFFGQGTRLTVV.

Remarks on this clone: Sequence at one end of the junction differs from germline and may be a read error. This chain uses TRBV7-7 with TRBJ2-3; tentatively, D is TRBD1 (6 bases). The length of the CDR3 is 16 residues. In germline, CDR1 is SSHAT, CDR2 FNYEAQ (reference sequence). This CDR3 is CASSLGDVGTLDTQYF. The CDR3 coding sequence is TGTGCTAGCAGCTTAGGGGACGTAGGGACATTGGATACGCAGTATTTT.

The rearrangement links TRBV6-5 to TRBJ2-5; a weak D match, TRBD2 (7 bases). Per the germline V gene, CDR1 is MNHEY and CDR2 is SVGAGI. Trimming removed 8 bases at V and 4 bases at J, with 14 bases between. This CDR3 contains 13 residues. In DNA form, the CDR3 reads TGTGCCAGCTCCCCAAGGGGGGGAGAGACCCAGTACTTC. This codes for CASSPRGGETQYF.